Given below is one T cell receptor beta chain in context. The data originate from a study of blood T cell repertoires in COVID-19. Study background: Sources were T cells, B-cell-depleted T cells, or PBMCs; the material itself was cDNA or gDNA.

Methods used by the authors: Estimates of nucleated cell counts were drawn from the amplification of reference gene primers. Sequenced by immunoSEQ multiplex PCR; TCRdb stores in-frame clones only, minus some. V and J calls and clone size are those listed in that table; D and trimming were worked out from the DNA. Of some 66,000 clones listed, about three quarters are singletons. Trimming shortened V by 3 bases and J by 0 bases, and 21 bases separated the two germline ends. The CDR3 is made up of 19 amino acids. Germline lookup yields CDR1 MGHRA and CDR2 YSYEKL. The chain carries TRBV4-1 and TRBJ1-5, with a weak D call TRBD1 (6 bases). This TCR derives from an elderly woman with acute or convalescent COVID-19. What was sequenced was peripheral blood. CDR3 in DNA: TGCGCCAGCAGCCAGGGGGACATCCAGAAGGCGTATAGCAATCAGCCCCAGCATTTT. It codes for CASSQGDIQKAYSNQPQHF.